Below are 20 T cell receptor beta chains sequenced from a single sample in a study of blood T cell repertoires in COVID-19. The method was immunoSEQ multiplex PCR; TCRdb's version includes in-frame clones alone and lacks a portion of them. The sample lists 350,000 to 550,000 clones; 70% to 90% were seen once. Specimen: PBMCs or T cells enriched from blood (not recorded which). The origin of the receptors is a woman aged 18-29 years with acute COVID-19.

The chain uses TRBV12-3 or TRBV12-4 and TRBJ1-4; D unresolved. V was clipped by 8 bases and J by 4 bases, with 8 bases between them. The CDR3 sequence is 12 residues long. This chain's CDR3 is CASAQNNEKLFF. DNA of the CDR3: TGTGCCAGCGCACAAAATAATGAAAAACTGTTTTTT.

This sequence joins TRBV5-1 and TRBJ2-7; 9 bases are a match to TRBD1. Germline V gene data show CDR1 as SGHRS and CDR2 as YFSETQ. The junction had 12 bases not matched to a gene; V was cut back by 0 bases and J by 5 bases. The CDR3 runs 17 residues. In DNA form, the CDR3 reads TGCGCCAGCAGCTTGGTAAAAGCGACAGGGGGTCACAACGAGCAGTACTTC. It is translated as CASSLVKATGGHNEQYF.

The J gene is TRBJ1-2, the V gene TRBV10-3; D remains unclear. This CDR3 is built from 13 residues. Per germline, CDR1 ENHRY and CDR2 SYGVKD. V was cut by 7 bases and J by 7 bases, with 16 bases left in between. The DNA of the CDR3 is TGTGCCATCAAGGAGCGGATCTCGGGTGGCTACACCTTC. Translating it yields CAIKERISGGYTF.

The count of this clone is one. The chain joins TRBV4-1 to TRBJ1-1, with D uncertain. This CDR3 has 14 residues. Germline V gene lookup returns CDR1 MGHRA and CDR2 YSYEKL. The germline V and J ends were trimmed by 1 base and 4 bases, with 10 bases remaining between them. The CDR3 DNA reads as TGCGCCAGCAGCCAAGTCTCCATTAGCACTGAAGCTTTCTTT. Amino acids: CASSQVSISTEAFF.

This chain connects TRBV7-2 to TRBJ1-1, with 11 bases identical to TRBD1. Per germline, CDR1 SGHTA and CDR2 FQGNSA. J lost 7 bases, V lost 4 bases, and 2 bases had no gene match. This CDR3 is built from 13 residues. The CDR3 sequence: CASSWTGGVEAFF. CDR3 bases: TGTGCCAGCAGCTGGACAGGGGGCGTTGAAGCTTTCTTT.

The V call is TRBV7-2, the J call TRBJ2-7; unclear D gene. The CDR3 runs 15 residues. The germline V and J ends were trimmed by 0 bases and 3 bases, with 12 bases remaining between them. Germline V gene sequence: CDR1 SGHTA, CDR2 FQGNSA. CDR3 protein: CASSLARGVGYEQYF. CDR3 DNA: TGTGCCAGCAGCTTAGCGCGCGGAGTAGGCTACGAGCAGTACTTC.

This clone has only one observation. The V and J genes are TRBV19 and TRBJ2-7, with 10 bases lining up with TRBD1. Per germline, CDR1 LNHDA and CDR2 SQIVND (reference sequence). V shed 7 bases and J 5 bases; nucleotides not matched to a gene: 8. The CDR3 runs 14 residues. The CDR3, as DNA: TGTGCCAGTACCCGACAGGGGGCGAGGGACGAGCAGTACTTC. It yields the protein CASTRQGARDEQYF.

This clone was observed a few times. The chain uses TRBV6-4 and TRBJ1-6, with a possible D match to TRBD1 (6 bases). Germline V gives CDR1 MRHNA, CDR2 SNTAGT. V shed 5 bases and J shed 9 bases, with 17 bases lying between them. The CDR3 runs 15 residues. In nucleotides, the CDR3 is TGTGCCAGCAGTTCGAACAGGGATATTGGTTCACCCCTCCACTTT. Its protein is CASSSNRDIGSPLHF.

This chain links TRBV3-1 (or the pseudogene TRBV3-2) with TRBJ1-1; perhaps TRBD1 as D (5 bases). This CDR3 contains 15 residues. Germline CDR1 is LGHDT and CDR2 is YNNKEL (reference sequence). Between the trimmed V and J ends, which lost 1 base and 2 bases, there was a span of 11 bases. This chain's CDR3 is CASSQGSTANTEAFF. The CDR3 DNA reads TGTGCCAGCAGCCAAGGGTCGACAGCTAACACTGAAGCTTTCTTT.

This clone was observed a handful of times. The V gene is TRBV3-1 (or the pseudogene TRBV3-2), the J gene TRBJ1-5, with 7 nucleotides matching TRBD1. The CDR3 totals 14 residues. With V trimmed by 4 bases and J by 7 bases, 7 bases remained unmatched. CDR1 LGHDT and CDR2 YNNKEL come from the germline V gene (reference sequence). The CDR3 DNA sequence: TGTGCCAGCAGCCTCGGGGACAGTTTCCAGCCCCAGCATTTT. It specifies CASSLGDSFQPQHF.

The chain is built from TRBV7-9 and TRBJ1-6; 9 bases are a match to TRBD1. The CDR3 totals 15 residues. V lost 0 bases to trimming and J lost 10 bases; unmatched junction nucleotides: 4. CDR1 SEHNR and CDR2 FQNEAQ come from the germline V gene (reference sequence). CDR3 sequence: CASSLAGQGSSPLHF. The CDR3 region has the DNA TGTGCCAGCAGCTTAGCGGGACAGGGCAGCTCACCCCTCCACTTT.

The rearrangement links TRBV3-1 (or the pseudogene TRBV3-2) to TRBJ2-1, with 11 bases aligning to TRBD2. CDR3 length: 15 amino acids. Germline V gene data show CDR1 as LGHDT and CDR2 as YNNKEL (reference sequence). With V trimmed by 4 bases and J by 6 bases, 5 bases remained unmatched. CDR3 DNA sequence: TGTGCCAGCAGCCCTACTAGCGGGAGATTCAATGAGCAGTTCTTC. It is translated as CASSPTSGRFNEQFF.

In nucleotides, the CDR3 is TGCGCCAGCAGCTACACCGAAACTAGGGTGAACACTGAAGCTTTCTTT. Its translation: CASSYTETRVNTEAFF. The genes are TRBV4-1 and TRBJ1-1; no reliable D call. From germline, CDR1 is MGHRA and CDR2 YSYEKL. Trimming pared 5 bases from V and 0 bases from J, leaving 16 bases between. This CDR3 contains 16 residues.

This chain links TRBV5-1 with TRBJ2-7, with TRBD2 matching 9 bases. Trimming took 2 bases from V and 0 from J; bases not matched to a gene: 3. Germline CDR1 reads SGHRS; CDR2 reads YFSETQ. This CDR3 is built from 15 residues. This chain's CDR3 is CASSLRGGGSYEQYF. In DNA form, the CDR3 reads TGCGCCAGCAGCTTACGCGGGGGGGGCTCCTACGAGCAGTACTTC.

This clone was picked up one time. This chain joins TRBV10-3 and TRBJ1-2; D may be TRBD1 (5 bases). This CDR3 is 14 amino acids long. Germline values: CDR1 ENHRY, CDR2 SYGVKD. Deletions cut 3 bases from V and 4 bases from J, with 12 bases between. In DNA form, the CDR3 reads TGTGCCATCAGTGAAGAACAGGCTATCTATGGCTACACCTTC. Protein product: CAISEEQAIYGYTF.

This chain uses TRBV7-3 with TRBJ1-1; D not certain. This CDR3 region has 15 residues. The V gene lost 1 base and the J gene lost 2 bases, with 11 bases spanning the gap. Germline-derived CDR1 and CDR2 are SGHTA and FQGTGA. CDR3 coding DNA: TGTGCCAGCAGCTTAAACGCGGGAGTAAACACTGAAGCTTTCTTT. It codes for CASSLNAGVNTEAFF.

The DNA for the CDR3 is TGTGCCAGCAGTGAAATAGGGGTAGGAGAGACCCAGTACTTC. This gives the protein CASSEIGVGETQYF. The rearrangement joins TRBV2 to TRBJ2-5, with D possibly TRBD1 on 5 matching bases. The V and J ends lost 2 bases and 4 bases respectively, with 11 bases between them. CDR1 is SNHLY, CDR2 FYNNEI, per germline. This CDR3 has 14 residues.

This chain uses TRBV28 with TRBJ2-7; possible D gene TRBD2, 6 bases. Germline V gene lookup returns CDR1 MDHEN and CDR2 SYDVKM. This CDR3 region has 14 residues. V dropped 6 bases and J dropped 0 bases, with 12 bases sitting between them. CDR3: CASSYSGYSYEQYF. In DNA form, the CDR3 reads TGTGCCAGCAGCTATAGCGGCTACTCCTACGAGCAGTACTTC. The variable domain in full, completed from reference TRBV28 and TRBJ2-7, reads DVKVTQSSRYLVKRTGEKVFLECVQDMDHENMFWYRQDPGLGLRLIYFSYDVKMKEKGDIPEGYSVSREKKERFSLILESASTNQTSMYLCASSYSGYSYEQYFGPGTRLTVT.

The genes are TRBV3-1 (or the pseudogene TRBV3-2) and TRBJ2-5, with 16 bases matching TRBD2. CDR3 length: 17 amino acids. V was clipped by 9 bases and J by 1 base; unmatched bases: 8. CDR1 and CDR2 from the germline V gene are LGHDT and YNNKEL (reference sequence). DNA for the CDR3: TGTGCCAGGGATCCGGGACTAGCGGGGGGGATCCAAGAGACCCAGTACTTC. Residues: CARDPGLAGGIQETQYF.

The chain recombines TRBV27 with TRBJ2-3; 12 nucleotides match TRBD2. Germline V gene lookup returns CDR1 MNHEY and CDR2 SMNVEV (reference sequence). The CDR3 length is 16 residues. Unmatched junction bases numbered 8, after V lost 6 bases and J lost 4 bases. The DNA for the CDR3 is TGTGCCAGCAGCCGGACTAGCGGGATCGTCGCAGATACGCAGTATTTT. Protein: CASSRTSGIVADTQYF.